Here is one T cell receptor (beta chain) with its context. Authors' methods: Estimation of nucleated cell counts relied on the amplification of reference gene primers. Only in-frame clones appear in the TCRdb table, and some are missing; sequencing was by immunoSEQ multiplex PCR. For V, J and clone size, that table is used; D and trimming come from the DNA. The sample contains approximately 28,000 clones, under 95% of which appear only once. The record originates from a study of blood T cell repertoires in COVID-19. Study context: The analysed material was cDNA or gDNA that came from T cells, B-cell-depleted T cells, or PBMCs.

The CDR3 loop spans 19 amino acids. The rearrangement joins TRBV21-1 to TRBJ2-2; the table's D call, TRBD2, was not checked against the DNA. TRBV21-1 is a pseudogene. The sample taken for sequencing was peripheral blood. This clonotype originated in a man in his sixties or seventies with active or convalescent COVID-19. CDR3 DNA sequence: TGTGCCAGCAGCAAAGAGCTTATTGGGACTAGCGGGGGGACCGGGGAGCTGTTTTTT. It specifies CASSKELIGTSGGTGELFF.